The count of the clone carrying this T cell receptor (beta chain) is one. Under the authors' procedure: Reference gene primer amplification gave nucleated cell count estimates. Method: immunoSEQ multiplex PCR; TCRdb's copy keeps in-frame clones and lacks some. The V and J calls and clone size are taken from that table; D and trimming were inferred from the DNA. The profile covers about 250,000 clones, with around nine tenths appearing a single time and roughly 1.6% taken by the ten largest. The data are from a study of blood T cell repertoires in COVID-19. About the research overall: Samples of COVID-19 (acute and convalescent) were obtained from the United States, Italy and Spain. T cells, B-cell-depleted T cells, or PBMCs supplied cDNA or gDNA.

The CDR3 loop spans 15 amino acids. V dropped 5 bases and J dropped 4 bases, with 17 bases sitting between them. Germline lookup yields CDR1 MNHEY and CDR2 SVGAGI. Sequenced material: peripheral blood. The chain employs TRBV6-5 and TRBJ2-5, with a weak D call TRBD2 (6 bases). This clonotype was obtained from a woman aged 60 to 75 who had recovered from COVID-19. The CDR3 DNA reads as TGTGCCAGCAGTACAGGCGGACGGCGGGGAGAGACCCAGTACTTC. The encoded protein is CASSTGGRRGETQYF.